The T cell receptor beta chain under discussion was sequenced for a study of human T cells and chemical hapten exposure. In the study overall: Patch tests applied 0.01% DPC to the upper back, read at 6 days. Per-sample TCR yields varied mainly from small pooled library volume differences.

The CDR3 runs to 18 residues. CDR1 is SGHVS and CDR2 is FNYEAQ in the germline V gene. V shed 3 bases, J shed 7 bases, and the junction held 8 bases outside the gene matches. Authors' analysis steps: Sample TCR counts, which ranged from roughly 20,000 to 690,600, had a median of approximately 94,000. Using its own MiXCR run on the RACE reads, TCRdb lists one record per CDR3 protein. In this record, the V and J calls reflect TCRdb's handling and not the investigators' own analysis. Seen here are 300,000 to 450,000 distinct CDR3 sequences, roughly 4.6% observed once, and the top ten hold just over 2.5%. Many counts were recorded for this clonotype. Time point noted: pre-sensitization, week 0. The treatment here: therapeutic diphenylcyclopropenone sensitization with weekly scalp DPC. The study extracted total RNA from unfractionated whole blood.

Sequenced material: whole blood, taken in connection with sensitization to the hapten diphenylcyclopropenone (DPC). The clonotype was recovered from a woman between 45 and 60 years old with alopecia areata. Some clones in this sample may be carry-over from other donors' samples. The chain recombines TRBV7-6 with TRBJ2-2; 16 nucleotides line up with TRBD2. The CDR3 is CASSFLGLAGGPGGELFF. CDR3 coding DNA: TGTGCCAGCAGCTTTCTGGGACTAGCGGGAGGGCCCGGCGGGGAGCTGTTTTTT.